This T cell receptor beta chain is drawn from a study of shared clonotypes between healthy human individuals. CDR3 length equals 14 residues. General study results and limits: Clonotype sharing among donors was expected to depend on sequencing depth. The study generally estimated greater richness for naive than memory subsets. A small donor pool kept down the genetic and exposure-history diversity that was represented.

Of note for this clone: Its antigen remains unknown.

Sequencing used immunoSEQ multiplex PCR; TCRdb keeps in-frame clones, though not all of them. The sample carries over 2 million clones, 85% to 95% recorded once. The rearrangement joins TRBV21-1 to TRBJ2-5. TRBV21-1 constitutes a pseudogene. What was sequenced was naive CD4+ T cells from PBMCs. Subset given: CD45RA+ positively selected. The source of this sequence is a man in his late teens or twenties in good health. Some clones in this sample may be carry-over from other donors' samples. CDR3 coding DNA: TGTGCCAGCGTTCTACGGGGGCGGGTAGAGACCCAGTACTTC. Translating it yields CASVLRGRVETQYF.